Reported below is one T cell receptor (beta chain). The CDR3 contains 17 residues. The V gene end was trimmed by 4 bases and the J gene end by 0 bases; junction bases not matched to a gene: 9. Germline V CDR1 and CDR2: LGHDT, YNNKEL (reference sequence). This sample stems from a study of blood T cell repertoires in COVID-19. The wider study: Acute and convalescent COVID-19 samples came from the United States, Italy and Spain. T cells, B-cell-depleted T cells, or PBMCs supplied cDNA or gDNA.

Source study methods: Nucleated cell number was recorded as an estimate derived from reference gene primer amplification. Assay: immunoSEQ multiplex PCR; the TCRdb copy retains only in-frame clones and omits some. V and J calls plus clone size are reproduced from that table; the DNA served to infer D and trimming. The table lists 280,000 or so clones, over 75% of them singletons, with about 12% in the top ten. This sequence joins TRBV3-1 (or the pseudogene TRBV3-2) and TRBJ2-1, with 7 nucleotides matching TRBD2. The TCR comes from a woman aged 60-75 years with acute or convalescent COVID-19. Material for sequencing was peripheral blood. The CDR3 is CASSRRGGMSSYNEQFF. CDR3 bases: TGTGCCAGCAGCCGCCGCGGGGGTATGAGCTCCTACAATGAGCAGTTCTTC.